This T cell receptor beta chain was obtained from a study of T cell changes during pregnancy in multiple sclerosis. CDR1 and CDR2 from the germline V gene are SGHTA and FQGNSA. J lost 2 bases, V lost 5 bases, and 4 bases had no gene match. The CDR3 is 15 residues long. Measured with immunoSEQ multiplex PCR; TCRdb has only the in-frame clones, and not every one. The table lists tens of thousands of clones, approximately 90% of them singletons. This clonotype was sampled from a female donor with multiple sclerosis, enrolled in a pregnancy study. The source was CD4+ T cells from peripheral blood mononuclear cells, collected after pregnancy. The chain links TRBV7-2 to TRBJ2-1, with 9 positions matching TRBD1. DNA for the CDR3: TGTGCCAGCAGCCTATGGGACAGGGCCTACAATGAGCAGTTCTTC. This translates into CASSLWDRAYNEQFF.